The clone carrying this T cell receptor (beta chain) has just a few counts. Antigen specificity is unknown. Sequenced material consisted of expressed TCRB transcripts (all of the isolated RNA was reverse transcribed). Libraries were prepared by immunoSEQ multiplex PCR; TCRdb keeps only in-frame clonotypes and omits some of them. The table includes 200,000 to 250,000 clones, roughly 13% detected once. V lost 2 bases to trimming and J lost 3 bases, with 16 bases between them. Germline V CDR1 and CDR2: PRHDT, FYEKMQ (reference sequence). This CDR3 region has 16 residues. Sorting that relied on CD45RO/CCR7/CD25/CD127/CD95/CD27 yielded CD4+ naive, central memory, regulatory and stem cell-like memory cells. Purity above 95% was achieved in all sorted populations. This sample was included in a study of beta chain features in type 1 diabetes. Study context: The study found patients and healthy donors alike in age, gender and cell yields. Overall study findings and caveats: Type 1 diabetes patients showed a moderate but significant shortening of TCRB CDR3s in all four CD4+ subsets. Among type 1 diabetes patients, VDJ junctions had fewer insertions and more deletions.

The rearrangement links TRBV13 to TRBJ1-2; D perhaps matches TRBD1 (6 bases). Sequences were obtained from naive CD4+ T cells from blood. This clonotype was sampled from a man aged 25 to 40 with type 1 diabetes. CDR3 amino acids: CASSLTGWGRYYGYTF. For the CDR3, the DNA is TGTGCCAGCAGCTTAACGGGTTGGGGGCGTTACTATGGCTACACCTTC.